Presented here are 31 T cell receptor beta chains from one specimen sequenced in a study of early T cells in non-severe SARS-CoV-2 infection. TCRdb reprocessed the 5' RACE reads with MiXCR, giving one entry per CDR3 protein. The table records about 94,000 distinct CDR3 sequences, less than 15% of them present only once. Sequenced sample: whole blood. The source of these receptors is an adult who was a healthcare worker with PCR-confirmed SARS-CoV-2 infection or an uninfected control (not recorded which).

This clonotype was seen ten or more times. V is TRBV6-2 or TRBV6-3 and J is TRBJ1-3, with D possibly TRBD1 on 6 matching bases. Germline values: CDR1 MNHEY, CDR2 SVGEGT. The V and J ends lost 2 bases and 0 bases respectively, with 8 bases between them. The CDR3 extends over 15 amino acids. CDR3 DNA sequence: TGTGCCAGCAGTTACGGACAGACCTCTGGAAACACCATATATTTT. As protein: CASSYGQTSGNTIYF.

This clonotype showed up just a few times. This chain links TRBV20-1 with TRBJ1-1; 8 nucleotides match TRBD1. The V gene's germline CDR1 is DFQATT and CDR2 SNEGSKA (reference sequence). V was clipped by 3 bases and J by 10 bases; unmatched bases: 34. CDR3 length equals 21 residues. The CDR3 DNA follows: TGCAGTGCTAGGTCCTTGGGATCAACCAACCGGGACAGGCGACCCTCGGAGGGAGCTTTCTTT. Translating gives CSARSLGSTNRDRRPSEGAFF.

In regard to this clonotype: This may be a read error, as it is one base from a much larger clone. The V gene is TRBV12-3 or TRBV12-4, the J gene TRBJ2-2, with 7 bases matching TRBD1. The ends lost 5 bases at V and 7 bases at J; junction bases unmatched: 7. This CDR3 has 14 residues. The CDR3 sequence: CASSLTGVSGELFF. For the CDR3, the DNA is TGTGCCAGCAGTCTAACAGGGGTGAGCGGGGAGCTGTTTTTT.

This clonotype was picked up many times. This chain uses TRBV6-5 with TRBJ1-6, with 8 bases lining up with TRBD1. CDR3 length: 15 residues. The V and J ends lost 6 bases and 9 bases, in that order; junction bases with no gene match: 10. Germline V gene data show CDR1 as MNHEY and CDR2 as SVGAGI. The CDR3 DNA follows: TGTGCCAGCAGGGGCCTCCGGGACAGGATTTCACCCCTCCACTTT. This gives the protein CASRGLRDRISPLHF.

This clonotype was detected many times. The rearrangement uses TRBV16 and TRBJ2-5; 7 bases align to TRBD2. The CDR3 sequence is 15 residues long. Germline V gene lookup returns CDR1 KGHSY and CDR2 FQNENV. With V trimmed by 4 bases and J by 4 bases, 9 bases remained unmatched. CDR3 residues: CASSLLWTGGETQYF. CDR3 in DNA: TGTGCCAGCAGCCTACTATGGACGGGGGGAGAGACCCAGTACTTC.

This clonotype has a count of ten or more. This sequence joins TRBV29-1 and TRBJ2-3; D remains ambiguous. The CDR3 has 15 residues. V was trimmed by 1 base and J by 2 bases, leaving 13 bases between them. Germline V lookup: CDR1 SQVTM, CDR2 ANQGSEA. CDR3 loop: CSVEGVDINTDTQYF. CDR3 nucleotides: TGCAGCGTTGAAGGCGTCGACATAAACACAGATACGCAGTATTTT.

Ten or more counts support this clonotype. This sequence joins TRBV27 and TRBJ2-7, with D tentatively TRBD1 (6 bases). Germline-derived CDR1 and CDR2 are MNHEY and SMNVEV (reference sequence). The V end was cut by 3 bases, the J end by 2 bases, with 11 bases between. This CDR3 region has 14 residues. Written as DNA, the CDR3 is TGTGCCAGCAGTTTTCTCGGGACAACCTACGAGCAGTACTTC. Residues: CASSFLGTTYEQYF.

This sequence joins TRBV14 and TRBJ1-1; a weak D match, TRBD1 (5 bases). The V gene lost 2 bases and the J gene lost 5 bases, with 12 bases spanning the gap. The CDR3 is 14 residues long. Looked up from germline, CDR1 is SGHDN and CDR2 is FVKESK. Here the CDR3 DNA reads TGTGCCAGCAGCCAAATCGGGGGAAGGACTGAAGCTTTCTTT. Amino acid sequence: CASSQIGGRTEAFF. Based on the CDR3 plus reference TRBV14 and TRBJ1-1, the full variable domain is EAGVTQFPSHSVIEKGQTVTLRCDPISGHDNLYWYRRVMGKEIKFLLHFVKESKQDESGMPNNRFLAERTGGTYSTLKVQPAELEDSGVYFCASSQIGGRTEAFFGQGTRLTVV.

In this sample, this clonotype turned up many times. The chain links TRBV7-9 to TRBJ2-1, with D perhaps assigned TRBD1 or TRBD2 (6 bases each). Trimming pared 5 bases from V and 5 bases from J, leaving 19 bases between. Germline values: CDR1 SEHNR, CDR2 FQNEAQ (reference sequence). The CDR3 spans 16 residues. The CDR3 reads CASSLTTGASNNEQFF. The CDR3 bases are TGTGCCAGCAGCCTCACTACGGGGGCTAGCAACAATGAGCAGTTCTTC.

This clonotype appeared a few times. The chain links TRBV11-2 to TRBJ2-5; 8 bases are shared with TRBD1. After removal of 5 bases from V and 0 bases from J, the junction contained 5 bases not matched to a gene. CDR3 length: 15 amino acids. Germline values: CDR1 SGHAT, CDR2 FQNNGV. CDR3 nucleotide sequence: TGTGCCAGCAGCCTCGGGACAGGATACCAAGAGACCCAGTACTTC. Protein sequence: CASSLGTGYQETQYF.

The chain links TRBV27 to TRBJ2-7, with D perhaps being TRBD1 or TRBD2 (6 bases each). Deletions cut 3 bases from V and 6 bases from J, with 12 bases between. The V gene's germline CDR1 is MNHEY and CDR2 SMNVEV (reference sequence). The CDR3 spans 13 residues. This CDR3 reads CASSFRGLSEQYF. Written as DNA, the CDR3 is TGTGCCAGCAGTTTCCGGGGGCTTAGCGAGCAGTACTTC.

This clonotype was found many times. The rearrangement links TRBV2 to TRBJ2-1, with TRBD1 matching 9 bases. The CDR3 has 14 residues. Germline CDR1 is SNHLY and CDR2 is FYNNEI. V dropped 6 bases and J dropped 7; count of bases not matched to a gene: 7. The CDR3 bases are TGTGCCAGCAGCACAGGGGGCGCGTGGAATGAGCAGTTCTTC. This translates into CASSTGGAWNEQFF. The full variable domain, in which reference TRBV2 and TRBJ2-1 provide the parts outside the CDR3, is EPEVTQTPSHQVTQMGQEVILRCVPISNHLYFYWYRQILGQKVEFLVSFYNNEISEKSEIFDDQFSVERPDGSNFTLKIRSTKLEDSAMYFCASSTGGAWNEQFFGPGTRLTVL.

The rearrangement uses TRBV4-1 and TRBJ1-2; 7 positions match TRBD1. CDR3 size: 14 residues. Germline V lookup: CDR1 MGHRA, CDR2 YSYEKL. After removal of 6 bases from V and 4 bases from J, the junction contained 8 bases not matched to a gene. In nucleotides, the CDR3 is TGCGCCAGCAGAAAACCGGGACAGATCTATGGCTACACCTTC. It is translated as CASRKPGQIYGYTF.

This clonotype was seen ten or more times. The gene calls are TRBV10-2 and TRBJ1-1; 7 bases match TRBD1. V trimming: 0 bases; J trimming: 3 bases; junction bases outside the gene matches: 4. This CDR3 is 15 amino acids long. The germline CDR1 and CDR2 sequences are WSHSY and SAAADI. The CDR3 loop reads CASSESRGRDTEAFF. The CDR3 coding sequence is TGCGCCAGCAGTGAGTCGAGGGGGCGAGACACTGAAGCTTTCTTT.

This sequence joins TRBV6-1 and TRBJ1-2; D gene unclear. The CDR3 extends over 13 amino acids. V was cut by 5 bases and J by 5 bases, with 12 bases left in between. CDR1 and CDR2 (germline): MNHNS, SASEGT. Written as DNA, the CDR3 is TGTGCCAGCAGTAGGGCCGAAGCTTATGGCTACACCTTC. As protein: CASSRAEAYGYTF.

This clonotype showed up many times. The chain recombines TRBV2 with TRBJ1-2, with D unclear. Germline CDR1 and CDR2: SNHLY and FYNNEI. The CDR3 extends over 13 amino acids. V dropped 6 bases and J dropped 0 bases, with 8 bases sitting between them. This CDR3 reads CASRTGTNYGYTF. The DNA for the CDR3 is TGTGCCAGCAGGACGGGAACTAACTATGGCTACACCTTC.

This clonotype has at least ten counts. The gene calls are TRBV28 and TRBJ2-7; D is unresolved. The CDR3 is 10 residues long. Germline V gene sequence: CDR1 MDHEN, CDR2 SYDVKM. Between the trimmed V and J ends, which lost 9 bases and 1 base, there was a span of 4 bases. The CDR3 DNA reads TGTGCCAGTGGGTCCTACGAGCAGTACTTC. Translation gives CASGSYEQYF.

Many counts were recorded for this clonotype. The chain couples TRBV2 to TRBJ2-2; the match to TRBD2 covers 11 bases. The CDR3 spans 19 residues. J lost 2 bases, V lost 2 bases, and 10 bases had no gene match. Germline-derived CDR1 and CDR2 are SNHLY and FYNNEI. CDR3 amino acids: CASSESLLAGGRNTGELFF. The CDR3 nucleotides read TGTGCCAGCAGTGAAAGTTTGCTAGCGGGGGGAAGAAACACCGGGGAGCTGTTTTTT.

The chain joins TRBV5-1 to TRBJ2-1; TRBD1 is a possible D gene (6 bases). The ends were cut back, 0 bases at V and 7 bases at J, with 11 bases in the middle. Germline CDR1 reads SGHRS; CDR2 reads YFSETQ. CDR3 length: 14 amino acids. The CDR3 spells CASSLGQVGNEQFF. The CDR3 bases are TGCGCCAGCAGCTTGGGACAGGTGGGGAATGAGCAGTTCTTC.

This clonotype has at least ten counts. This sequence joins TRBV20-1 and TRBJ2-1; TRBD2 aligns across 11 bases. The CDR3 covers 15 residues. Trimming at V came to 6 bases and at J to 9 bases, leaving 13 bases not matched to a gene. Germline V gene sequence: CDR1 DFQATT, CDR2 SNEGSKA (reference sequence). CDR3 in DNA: TGCAGTGCAAGTAGGAGGCTAGCGGGGGGAGGTGAGCAGTTCTTC. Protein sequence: CSASRRLAGGGEQFF.

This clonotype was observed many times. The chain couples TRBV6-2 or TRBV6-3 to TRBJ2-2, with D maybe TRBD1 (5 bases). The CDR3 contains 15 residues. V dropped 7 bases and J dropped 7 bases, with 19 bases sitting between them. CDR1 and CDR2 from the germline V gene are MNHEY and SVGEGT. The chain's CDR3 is CASTSGIPSVGELFF. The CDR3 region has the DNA TGTGCCAGCACATCAGGGATCCCATCAGTCGGGGAGCTGTTTTTT.

This CDR3 reads CASSRTMGPDVTKNIQYF. The DNA of the CDR3 is TGTGCCAGCAGCCGGACAATGGGGCCGGACGTGACCAAAAACATTCAGTACTTC. The rearrangement uses TRBV9 and TRBJ2-4; tentative D call: TRBD1 (5 bases). The CDR3 runs to 18 residues. The germline V gene encodes CDR1 SGDLS and CDR2 YYNGEE. The V gene lost 4 bases and the J gene lost 2 bases, with 22 bases spanning the gap.

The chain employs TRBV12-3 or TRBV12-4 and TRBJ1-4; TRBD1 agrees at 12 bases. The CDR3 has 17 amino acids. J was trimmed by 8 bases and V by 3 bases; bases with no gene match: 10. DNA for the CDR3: TGTGCCAGCAGTTTCGGGACAGGGGGCGACAGAGAGGAAAAACTGTTTTTT. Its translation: CASSFGTGGDREEKLFF.

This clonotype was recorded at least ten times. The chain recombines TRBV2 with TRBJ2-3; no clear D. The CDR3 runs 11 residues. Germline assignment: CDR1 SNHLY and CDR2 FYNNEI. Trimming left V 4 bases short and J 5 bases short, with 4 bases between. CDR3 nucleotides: TGTGCCAGCAGTGTAGGAGATACGCAGTATTTT. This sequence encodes CASSVGDTQYF. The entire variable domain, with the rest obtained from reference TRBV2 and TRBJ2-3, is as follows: EPEVTQTPSHQVTQMGQEVILRCVPISNHLYFYWYRQILGQKVEFLVSFYNNEISEKSEIFDDQFSVERPDGSNFTLKIRSTKLEDSAMYFCASSVGDTQYFGPGTRLTVL.

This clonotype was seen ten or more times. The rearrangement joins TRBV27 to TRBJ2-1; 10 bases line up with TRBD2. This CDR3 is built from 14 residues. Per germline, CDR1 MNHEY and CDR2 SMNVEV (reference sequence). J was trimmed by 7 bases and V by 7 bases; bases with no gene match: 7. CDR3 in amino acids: CASKLAGVGNEQFF. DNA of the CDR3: TGTGCCAGCAAGCTAGCGGGGGTGGGGAATGAGCAGTTCTTC.

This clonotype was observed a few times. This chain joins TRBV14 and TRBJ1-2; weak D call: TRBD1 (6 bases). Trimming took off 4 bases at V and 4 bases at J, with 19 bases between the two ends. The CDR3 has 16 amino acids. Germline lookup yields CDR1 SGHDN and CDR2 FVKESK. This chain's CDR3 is CASSPGTTRRGYGYTF. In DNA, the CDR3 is TGTGCCAGCAGCCCCGGGACAACCAGGCGGGGCTATGGCTACACCTTC.

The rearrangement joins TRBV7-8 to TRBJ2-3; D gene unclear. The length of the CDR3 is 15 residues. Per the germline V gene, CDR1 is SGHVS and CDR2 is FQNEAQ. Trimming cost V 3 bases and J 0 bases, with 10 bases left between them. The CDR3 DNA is TGTGCCAGCAGCTTGCACGAACCTAGCACAGATACGCAGTATTTT. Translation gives CASSLHEPSTDTQYF. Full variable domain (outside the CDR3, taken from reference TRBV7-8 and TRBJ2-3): GAGVSQSPRYKVAKRGQDVALRCDPISGHVSLFWYQQALGQGPEFLTYFQNEAQLDKSGLPSDRFFAERPEGSVSTLKIQRTQQEDSAVYLCASSLHEPSTDTQYFGPGTRLTVL.

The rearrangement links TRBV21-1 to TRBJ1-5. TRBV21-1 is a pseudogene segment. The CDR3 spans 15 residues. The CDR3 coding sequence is TGTGCCAGCAGCAACCAGGAAAATAGCAATCAGCCCCAGCATTTT. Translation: CASSNQENSNQPQHF.

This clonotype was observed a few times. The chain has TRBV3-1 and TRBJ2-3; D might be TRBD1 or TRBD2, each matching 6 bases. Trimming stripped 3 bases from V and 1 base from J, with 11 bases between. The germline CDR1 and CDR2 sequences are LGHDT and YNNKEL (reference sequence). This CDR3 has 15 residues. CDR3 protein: CASSHSGGGTDTQYF. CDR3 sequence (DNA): TGTGCCAGCAGCCATTCCGGGGGCGGCACAGATACGCAGTATTTT.

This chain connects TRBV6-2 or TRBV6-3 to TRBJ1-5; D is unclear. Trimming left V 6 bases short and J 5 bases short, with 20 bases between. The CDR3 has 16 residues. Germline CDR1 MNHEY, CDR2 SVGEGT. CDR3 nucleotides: TGTGCCAGCAGCCAAATCCCCGCAATGGCGGATCAGCCCCAGCATTTT. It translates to CASSQIPAMADQPQHF.

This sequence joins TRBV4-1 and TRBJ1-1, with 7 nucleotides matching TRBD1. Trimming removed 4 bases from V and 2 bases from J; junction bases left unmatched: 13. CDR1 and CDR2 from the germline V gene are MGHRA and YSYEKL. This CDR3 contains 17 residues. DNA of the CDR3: TGCGCCAGCAGCCCCAGACCACACAGGGGCCCCAACACTGAAGCTTTCTTT. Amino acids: CASSPRPHRGPNTEAFF.